These T cell receptor beta chains were read from a single sample in a study of T-cell reconstitution after alpha-beta-depleted transplantation in children. TCRdb reprocessed the PCR reads via MiXCR and lists one record per CDR3 protein. The sample includes some 190,000 distinct CDR3 sequences, 11% seen only once; the top ten take 13%. This sample comprised PBMCs, obtained before TCRalphabeta/CD19-depleted stem cell transplant. The receptors originated from a boy aged 2-9 years with acute myeloid leukemia, due to receive a stem cell transplant. Each CDR3 is given with its conserved first and last residue. A D gene is named only where the DNA matches it firmly. The size of a clone is reported for some rows only, either as once, few or many, or as a class for expanded clones.

TRBV18,many,TRBJ2-1,.,TGTGCCAGCTCACCCGGGCACGCCTACAATGAGCAGTTCTTC,CASSPGHAYNEQFF
TRBV11-1,.,TRBJ2-1,.,TGTGCCAGCAGCTTAGGTCGGGAGTTTAATGAGAATGAGCAGTTCTTC,CASSLGREFNENEQFF
TRBV18,once,TRBJ2-7,.,TGTGCCAGCTCAGGGAGGAGAGGGGAGTTGTACGAGCAGTACTTC,CASSGRRGELYEQYF
TRBV6-5,many,TRBJ2-7,TRBD2,TGTGCCAGCAGTTTCACAGCGGGAGCGTCTAGGGAGCAGTACTTC,CASSFTAGASREQYF
TRBV20-1,many,TRBJ1-5,.,TGCAGTGCTATCAGACAGCTCAATCAGCCCCAGCATTTT,CSAIRQLNQPQHF
TRBV20-1,many,TRBJ2-1,TRBD2,TGCAGTGCTAGGGTAACTCGTATAGCGGGGGGGCCCAGCGGGGATGAGCAGTTCTTC,CSARVTRIAGGPSGDEQFF
TRBV5-6,many,TRBJ1-3,TRBD1,TGTGCCAGCAGCTCTAGGGACAGGGCAATATCTGGAAACACCATATATTTT,CASSSRDRAISGNTIYF
TRBV6-5,many,TRBJ1-4,.,TGTGCCAGCAGTTACTCGGGCATCGGCAGTAATGAAAAACTGTTTTTT,CASSYSGIGSNEKLFF
TRBV4-2,.,TRBJ2-3,.,TGTGCCAGCAGCCCTGGGCCGGGACTTAGCACAGATACGCAGTATTTT,CASSPGPGLSTDTQYF
TRBV28,many,TRBJ2-3,.,TGTGCCAGCAGTTTTTCCGGTCTTGGAGATACGCAGTATTTT,CASSFSGLGDTQYF
TRBV7-8,many,TRBJ2-7,.,TGTGCCAGCAGCTTAAGCTCAGACTCGTACGAGCAGTACTTC,CASSLSSDSYEQYF
TRBV5-1,many,TRBJ2-5,TRBD1,TGCGCCAGCAGCCCTATAGGGGGCGTACAAGAGACCCAGTACTTC,CASSPIGGVQETQYF
TRBV5-5,many,TRBJ1-2,.,TGTGCCAGCAGCTTGGAGGTAGGAGGGCCAACCTATGGCTACACCTTC,CASSLEVGGPTYGYTF
TRBV29-1,many,TRBJ1-1,TRBD1,TGCAGCGTCGAGCATCCGGGACAGGGAATTTTGAACACTGAAGCTTTCTTT,CSVEHPGQGILNTEAFF
TRBV5-6,many,TRBJ2-3,.,TGTGCCAGCAGCTTGCTTTCCTTTGGCACAGATACGCAGTATTTT,CASSLLSFGTDTQYF
TRBV6-2/TRBV6-3,.,TRBJ1-1,.,TGTGCCAGCAGCCACGGGAGAACTGAAGCTTTCTTT,CASSHGRTEAFF
TRBV6-5,many,TRBJ1-1,TRBD1,TGTGCCAGCAGTTCGATCAGGGGGGAGAACACTGAAGCTTTCTTT,CASSSIRGENTEAFF
TRBV29-1,many,TRBJ1-1,.,TGCAGCGTTCTATCCGGGAACACTGAAGCTTTCTTT,CSVLSGNTEAFF
TRBV20-1,many,TRBJ2-6,.,TGCAGTGCTAGAGATGGGGGACCTGGGGCCAACGTCCTGACTTTC,CSARDGGPGANVLTF
TRBV20-1,many,TRBJ2-1,TRBD1,TGCAGTGCTAGAAAATTCCGGGACAGCGTTGACAATGAGCAGTTCTTC,CSARKFRDSVDNEQFF
TRBV9,many,TRBJ1-6,.,TGTGCCAGCAGCGTGGGGCCTACAGGGTCCTCTGAGAAATCACCCCTCCACTTT,CASSVGPTGSSEKSPLHF
TRBV7-9,many,TRBJ2-5,TRBD2,TGTGCCAGCAGCTTTTTCGCGGGGGGATTCCAAGAGACCCAGTACTTC,CASSFFAGGFQETQYF
TRBV5-6,many,TRBJ2-6,.,TGTGCCAGCAGCTCCCGTGTTAGTGGGGCCAACGTCCTGACTTTC,CASSSRVSGANVLTF
TRBV7-8,many,TRBJ2-7,TRBD1,TGTGCCAGCAGCTTGCAGGGGGCGAGGGAGCAGTACTTC,CASSLQGAREQYF
TRBV27,.,TRBJ2-7,TRBD2,TGTGCCAGCAGGACCTCCGGGACTAGCGGGATTAGGACCTACGAGCAGTACTTC,CASRTSGTSGIRTYEQYF
TRBV6-5,.,TRBJ1-2,.,TGTGCCAGCAGTTACAGACAGGAAGTCGACAATGGCTACACCTTC,CASSYRQEVDNGYTF
TRBV20-1,many,TRBJ2-4,TRBD2,TGCAGTGCTAGTAATTTAGCGGGAGGTTTGTACATTCAGTACTTC,CSASNLAGGLYIQYF
TRBV6-5,many,TRBJ2-1,TRBD1,TGTGCCAGCAGTTACTCCGGGACAGGGGCCACCAGGAATGAGCAGTTCTTC,CASSYSGTGATRNEQFF
TRBV12-3/TRBV12-4,many,TRBJ2-7,.,TGTGCCAGCACCACCCGCTGGTCGGGAGCGTCCTACGAGCAGTACTTC,CASTTRWSGASYEQYF
TRBV5-5,many,TRBJ2-3,.,TGTGCCAGCAGCTTCGGGACCCTAACTCGGGATACGCAGTATTTT,CASSFGTLTRDTQYF
TRBV29-1,few,TRBJ2-3,.,TGCAGCGTTGATAAGGGGAGTGAGGCCCCAGATACGCAGTATTTT,CSVDKGSEAPDTQYF
TRBV5-1,many,TRBJ2-5,.,TGCGCCAGCAGAGCGGCGGGCCAAGAGACCCAGTACTTC,CASRAAGQETQYF
TRBV6-4,.,TRBJ2-1,TRBD1,TGTGCCAGCAGGGACAGGGGTGACAATGAGCAGTTCTTC,CASRDRGDNEQFF
TRBV5-1,many,TRBJ2-7,TRBD2,TGCGCCAGCAGCTTAGCGGGAGAGAAGGAACAGTACTTC,CASSLAGEKEQYF
TRBV29-1,many,TRBJ1-4,.,TGCAGCGTTGGGCCGGGGCTACATAATGAAAAACTGTTTTTT,CSVGPGLHNEKLFF
TRBV6-2/TRBV6-3,many,TRBJ2-7,TRBD1,TGTGCCAGCAGTTACTTGGGACAGGGCCAAACCTACGAGCAGTACTTC,CASSYLGQGQTYEQYF
TRBV18,many,TRBJ1-1,.,TGTGCCAGCTCACCCCCCTCAGTGAACACTGAAGCTTTCTTT,CASSPPSVNTEAFF
TRBV5-6,many,TRBJ1-6,TRBD1,TGTGCCAGCAGCTCCGGCCGGGACAGGAGCTCCTATAATTCACCCCTCCACTTT,CASSSGRDRSSYNSPLHF
TRBV11-2,many,TRBJ2-1,.,TGTGCCAGCAGCCCCCGATTGAGTGGGAAGCGGTACAATGAGCAGTTCTTC,CASSPRLSGKRYNEQFF
TRBV29-1,many,TRBJ1-2,.,TGCAGCGTTGTCTTGGCAGGGGTCTTCTTC,CSVVLAGVFF
TRBV5-1,.,TRBJ2-1,.,TGCGCCAGCAGCCCCCAGATGAACTCCTACAATAAGCAATTCTTC,CASSPQMNSYNKQFF
TRBV20-1,.,TRBJ2-1,TRBD2,TGCAGTGCTAGGGGGACTAGCGGATACAATGAGCAGTTCTTC,CSARGTSGYNEQFF
TRBV12-3/TRBV12-4,many,TRBJ1-2,.,TGTGCCAGCAGTTGGGGACTCATCGGCTACACCTTC,CASSWGLIGYTF
TRBV5-1,many,TRBJ2-1,.,TGCGCCAGCAGCTTGACTAGCAATTCCTACAATGAGCAGTTCTTC,CASSLTSNSYNEQFF
TRBV28,many,TRBJ2-2,TRBD2,TGTGCCAGCAGCTCCAGACGTAGGGCGGGAGTCGTTCCTGGGGAGCTGTTTTTT,CASSSRRRAGVVPGELFF
TRBV7-6,many,TRBJ2-1,.,TGTGCCAGCAGCGTAAACATCGCACCAAATGAGCAGTTCTTC,CASSVNIAPNEQFF
TRBV19,.,TRBJ1-5,.,TGTGCCAGTACGCGGGGAGGTCGGGTAGATCAGCCCCAGCATTTT,CASTRGGRVDQPQHF
TRBV5-1,.,TRBJ2-2,.,TGCGCCAGCAGCTTGGCTGGCTGCGGAGAGCTGTTTTTT,CASSLAGCGELFF
TRBV29-1,many,TRBJ1-1,.,TGCAGCGTTTTGTATGGGCCTGAAGCTTTCTTT,CSVLYGPEAFF
TRBV10-1,many,TRBJ2-3,.,TGCGCCAGCAGTGAAGCAGGGGGCACAGATACGCAGTATTTT,CASSEAGGTDTQYF
TRBV20-1,many,TRBJ1-1,.,TGCAGTGCTAGACCCCCGTTAGGGGCCACTGAAGCTTTCTTT,CSARPPLGATEAFF
TRBV6-5,.,TRBJ1-5,.,TGTGCCAGCAGTTACTCGTCGGGGGGCAATCAGCCCCAGCATTTT,CASSYSSGGNQPQHF
TRBV30,.,TRBJ1-2,.,TGTGCCTGGAGTGCGGGACGGATATATGGCTACACCTTC,CAWSAGRIYGYTF
TRBV3-1,many,TRBJ2-7,.,TGTGCCAGCAGCCAAGGGCTCGCCTCCTACGAGCAGTACTTC,CASSQGLASYEQYF
TRBV5-4,.,TRBJ2-7,.,TGTGCCAGCAGCTTGGACTGGGGACGAGGGGAGCAGTACTTC,CASSLDWGRGEQYF
TRBV27,many,TRBJ1-1,TRBD1,TGTGCCAGCAGTTTATCGCAGGGGGGGACTGAAGCTTTCTTT,CASSLSQGGTEAFF
TRBV15,many,TRBJ2-7,.,TGTGCCACCAGCAACATGGGGGGGCCGAACTACGAGCAGTACTTC,CATSNMGGPNYEQYF
TRBV27,many,TRBJ1-2,.,TGTGCCAGCAGTCAAAGTTTTGGGGGGAGGTATGGCTACACCTTC,CASSQSFGGRYGYTF